This is a list of T cell receptor beta chains from one sample in a study of radiotherapy plus CTLA-4 blockade in lung cancer. The method was immunoSEQ multiplex PCR; TCRdb's version includes in-frame clones alone and lacks a portion of them. This sample carries 71,000 or so clones, roughly 86% of them seen once, and the ten largest clones take over 0.75%. The source was peripheral blood, collected from a patient treated with radiotherapy plus ipilimumab. These receptors originate from a human donor with non-small cell lung cancer who had stable disease on radiotherapy plus ipilimumab. Each CDR3 is given with its conserved first and last residue. Fields, in order: V gene, J gene, D gene, clone size, CDR3 DNA, CDR3 protein. D genes are given only for firm matches. Some rows have no size entry. The others give once, few or many, or a class for an expanded clone.

>TRBV7-8|TRBJ2-1|.|.
TGTGCCAGCAGCCCCCACAGGGTGGGCTCCTACAATGAGCAGTTCTTC
CASSPHRVGSYNEQFF
>TRBV7-2|TRBJ1-5|.|.
TGTGCCAGCAGCTCAGCGGGGGTGGGGCCCCAGCATTTT
CASSSAGVGPQHF
>TRBV30|TRBJ2-1|TRBD1|.
TGTGCCTGGACTCAAAAGGGGACAGGGGTCAATGAGCAGTTCTTC
CAWTQKGTGVNEQFF
>TRBV27|TRBJ2-5|TRBD2|.
TGTGCCAGCAGTTCTGGACTAGCGGGCGGGGGGAAGACCCAGTACTTC
CASSSGLAGGGKTQYF
>TRBV6-1|TRBJ2-7|TRBD1|few
TGTGCCAGCACCGTACAGGGGGCAGGGGTCGAGCAGTACTTC
CASTVQGAGVEQYF
>TRBV19|TRBJ1-3|.|few
TGTGCCAGTAGCACGACGGACGGAAACACCATATATTTT
CASSTTDGNTIYF
>TRBV2|TRBJ2-6|.|once
TGTGCCAGCAGTGTGTCAGTCCTGACTTTC
CASSVSVLTF
>TRBV9|TRBJ2-2|TRBD2|once
TGTGCCAGCAGCGTAGATGTTAGCGGGAGGTCCGGGGAGCTGTTTTTT
CASSVDVSGRSGELFF
>TRBV7-9|TRBJ2-3|.|few
TGTGCCAGCAGCTTCGCGGGGATGAAGGGGGATACGCAGTATTTT
CASSFAGMKGDTQYF
>TRBV5-8|TRBJ2-5|.|.
TGTGCCAGCAGCTCTTGGGAAACCTGGGAGACCCAGTACTTC
CASSSWETWETQYF
>TRBV5-4|TRBJ1-2|.|.
TGTGCCAGCAGCCTGGGGGGTCAGGCCCGGCGCTACACCTTC
CASSLGGQARRYTF
>TRBV5-6|TRBJ2-7|TRBD2|.
TGTGCCAGCAGCTTGGGCGGGGGAAACGAGCAGTACTTC
CASSLGGGNEQYF
>TRBV6-1|TRBJ2-1|.|.
TGTGCCAGCAGTGGAGAGGGGCTTGACGTGTATGAGCAGTTCTTC
CASSGEGLDVYEQFF
>TRBV7-8|TRBJ2-2|.|.
TGTGCCAGCAGACCCCGGGGTAGCGGCCCCACCGGGGAGCTGTTTTTT
CASRPRGSGPTGELFF
>TRBV29-1|TRBJ2-1|.|.
TGCAGCGTTTGGGTAGAGGGCCGAAACAATGAGCAGTTCTTC
CSVWVEGRNNEQFF